This T cell receptor (beta chain) was identified in a study of blood T cell repertoires in COVID-19. As processed by the authors: Nucleated cell number was recorded as an estimate derived from reference gene primer amplification. TCRdb's table, derived via immunoSEQ multiplex PCR, lists solely in-frame clones and lacks some. That table is the source of V, J and clone size, and D and trimming were worked out from the DNA. The sample lists around 300,000 clones, more than 80% seen once, with over 2% in the top ten. Everyone who took part was 18 to 89 years old, and they came from about 23 US areas. Either two negative PCRs, clearance, or symptom resolution qualified Cohort 3 donors as recovered. Germline CDR1 LGHDT, CDR2 YNNKEL (reference sequence). The CDR3 covers 14 residues. The V gene end was trimmed by 0 bases and the J gene end by 4 bases; junction bases not matched to a gene: 0.

The sequenced sample was PBMCs or T cells enriched from blood (not recorded which). This TCR was recovered from a young woman who had recovered from COVID-19. The gene calls are TRBV3-1 (or the pseudogene TRBV3-2) and TRBJ1-2, with TRBD1 identical over 9 bases. The CDR3 DNA is TGTGCCAGCAGCCAAGAGGACAGGGGCTATGGCTACACCTTC. Amino acid sequence: CASSQEDRGYGYTF.